This T cell receptor beta chain was sequenced in a study of blood T cell repertoires in COVID-19 (TCRdb year 2020). Study-level background: The collaborator samples originated in the United States, Italy and Spain and spanned the acute and convalescent phases of COVID-19. The repertoires were made available in a free public database intended to serve as a resource for research on the immune response to SARS-CoV-2. Where HLA class I and class II types were available, the types were taken from metadata supplied by the sample provider, not from assay-based typing. Sample metadata almost always included a de-identified subject ID, COVID-19 status, age in years and sex. Deeply sampled blood TCRbeta repertoires from subjects exposed to, actively infected with, or recovered from COVID-19 were included in the dataset. The prospective study material was composed of cDNA or gDNA derived from T cells, B-cell-depleted T cells, or PBMCs. Samples came from the ongoing ImmuneRACE study (first 160 participants) plus 1,254 subjects from 6 global collaborators. The paper as a whole reports these results and caveats: The amount of clinical and demographic metadata varied by source and participant and was provided uncurated.

In Seattle, one collaborating source enrolled patients while the infection was active and tracked those patients longitudinally over the course of disease. The collaborating institutions used their own protocols to collect whole blood in K2EDTA tubes. For TCRbeta analysis, collaborator samples were shipped as frozen whole blood, as isolated PBMCs, or as DNA extracted from either sample type. As to this clone: Which antigen it targets is not known. The input lacks base qualities; no much larger clone sits a single base away.

The CDR3 runs 15 residues from the cysteine to the phenylalanine. Left in the record is the CDR3 DNA by itself, 45 bases read in frame from the first base. Trimming takes 7 bases off V and 6 bases off J; junction bases not matched to a gene: 11. From the germline V gene (reference sequence), CDR1 is LNHDA and CDR2 is SQIVND. The immunoSEQ Assay, a bias-controlled multiplex PCR, was used to amplify TCRbeta CDR3 regions from genomic DNA. Per the authors' processing: The number of nucleated cells in each sample was estimated by amplification of reference gene primers within the assay. To quantify the absolute abundance of each unique TCRbeta CDR3 rearrangement, sequence reads were collapsed and filtered. For each sample, productive Simpson clonality was calculated as the square root of Simpson's diversity index over productive rearrangements. TCRdb carries this immuneACCESS record with in-frame sequences only. Its versions omit some clonotypes, under half of them owing to an unresolved V gene in the studies checked, with the rest unexplained. That table is the source of V, J and clone size, and D and trimming were worked out from the DNA. The sample table lists 150,000 to 200,000 clones, about nine tenths of them with a count of one. 9.5% to 13% of the sample lies in the top ten.

The chain couples TRBV19 to TRBJ1-5, and TRBD1 matches 8 of the central bases. This TCR came from a woman aged 55-75 years with COVID-19, enrolled during active disease. The sample comprised peripheral blood. The CDR3: CASTEDRQGFQPQHF. The nucleotide sequence reads TGTGCCAGTACCGAAGACCGACAGGGGTTTCAGCCCCAGCATTTT.